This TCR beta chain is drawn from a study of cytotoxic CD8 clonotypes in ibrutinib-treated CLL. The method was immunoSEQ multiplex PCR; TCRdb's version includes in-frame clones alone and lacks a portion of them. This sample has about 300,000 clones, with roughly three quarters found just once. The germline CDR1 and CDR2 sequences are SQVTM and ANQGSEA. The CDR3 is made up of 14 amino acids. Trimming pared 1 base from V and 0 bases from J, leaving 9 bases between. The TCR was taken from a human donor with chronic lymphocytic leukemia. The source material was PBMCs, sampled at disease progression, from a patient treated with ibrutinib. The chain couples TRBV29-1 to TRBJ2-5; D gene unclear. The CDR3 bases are TGCAGCGTTGAAGGAGTGGTAAACCAAGAGACCCAGTACTTC. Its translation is CSVEGVVNQETQYF.